This is a list of T cell receptor beta chains from one sample in a study of identical twins. TCRdb ran MiXCR on the 5' RACE reads and lists one entry per CDR3 protein. The sample contains 700,000 or so distinct CDR3 sequences, 20% to 25% of which appear only once. The same sample was also used in a study of T cells expressing NK-cell markers.

The sample consisted of PBMCs. These TCRs come from a young woman in good health. CDR3s include the opening cysteine and the closing phenylalanine or tryptophan. Fields, in order: clone size, V gene, J gene, D gene, CDR3 DNA, CDR3 protein. The D gene is left open where the match is weak. The size entry is marked missing in some rows and otherwise reads once, few, many or a size class.

clone size: -
V gene: TRBV3-1
J gene: TRBJ2-5
D gene: -
CDR3 DNA: TGTGCCAGCAGCCGCCCTTCAACTGACACCTACCAAGAGACCCAGTACTTC
CDR3 protein: CASSRPSTDTYQETQYF

clone size: -
V gene: TRBV7-9
J gene: TRBJ2-7
D gene: -
CDR3 DNA: TGTGCCAGCAGCTTAGAGAGGGAGGCCTACGAGCAGTACTTC
CDR3 protein: CASSLEREAYEQYF

clone size: many
V gene: TRBV12-3/TRBV12-4
J gene: TRBJ2-3
D gene: -
CDR3 DNA: TGTGCCAGCAGAGTCTTGGGTACGCAGTATTTT
CDR3 protein: CASRVLGTQYF

clone size: few
V gene: TRBV7-2
J gene: TRBJ2-5
D gene: -
CDR3 DNA: TGTGCCAGCAGCCCCCAGGTCGGGGGTAATCCAGAGACCCAGTACTTC
CDR3 protein: CASSPQVGGNPETQYF

clone size: many
V gene: TRBV10-3
J gene: TRBJ2-7
D gene: -
CDR3 DNA: TGTGCCACCGGACCGGCTAGCTACGAGCAGTACTTC
CDR3 protein: CATGPASYEQYF

clone size: -
V gene: TRBV20-1
J gene: TRBJ2-3
D gene: -
CDR3 DNA: TGCAGCCCCAGGAGGGTAGAATCAGATACGCAGTATTTT
CDR3 protein: CSPRRVESDTQYF

clone size: many
V gene: TRBV20-1
J gene: TRBJ2-7
D gene: -
CDR3 DNA: TGCAGTGCTTTCGGGGATGCCTACGAGCAGTACTTC
CDR3 protein: CSAFGDAYEQYF

clone size: few
V gene: TRBV20-1
J gene: TRBJ2-3
D gene: TRBD2
CDR3 DNA: TGCAGTGCTAGATTCGGGCGGGGGGCTAGCGCAGATACGCAGTATTTT
CDR3 protein: CSARFGRGASADTQYF

clone size: few
V gene: TRBV6-5
J gene: TRBJ2-7
D gene: TRBD1
CDR3 DNA: TGTGCCAGCGGAGAGGGGGCGTACGAGCAGTACTTC
CDR3 protein: CASGEGAYEQYF

clone size: few
V gene: TRBV20-1
J gene: TRBJ2-1
D gene: TRBD2
CDR3 DNA: TGCAGTGCTAGCCCATTAGCGGGACTATCCTACAATGAGCAGTTCTTC
CDR3 protein: CSASPLAGLSYNEQFF

clone size: -
V gene: TRBV10-3
J gene: TRBJ2-7
D gene: TRBD1
CDR3 DNA: TGTGCCGTCCGTGACAGGGACCACGAGCAGTACTTC
CDR3 protein: CAVRDRDHEQYF

clone size: many
V gene: TRBV20-1
J gene: TRBJ1-4
D gene: -
CDR3 DNA: TGCAGTGCTAGTGATTCCGGGGCCAGCGAAAAACTGTTTTTT
CDR3 protein: CSASDSGASEKLFF

clone size: -
V gene: TRBV25-1
J gene: TRBJ2-7
D gene: -
CDR3 DNA: TGTGCCAGCAGTGAATGGGGGAGAGACGAGCAGTACTTC
CDR3 protein: CASSEWGRDEQYF

clone size: -
V gene: TRBV12-3/TRBV12-4
J gene: TRBJ2-7
D gene: -
CDR3 DNA: TGTGCCAGCAGTTCCCAATGGGGCGAGCAGTACTTC
CDR3 protein: CASSSQWGEQYF

clone size: -
V gene: TRBV20-1
J gene: TRBJ2-5
D gene: TRBD2
CDR3 DNA: TGCAGTGCTAGTATCGTAGCGGGGGGCCCACGGGAGACCCAGTACTTC
CDR3 protein: CSASIVAGGPRETQYF

clone size: -
V gene: TRBV9
J gene: TRBJ2-5
D gene: TRBD2
CDR3 DNA: TGTGCCAGCAGCGTAGTGGAGCGGGGGGGTCCAGGGACCCAGTACTTC
CDR3 protein: CASSVVERGGPGTQYF